The T cell receptor beta chain under discussion was sequenced for a study of regulatory T cells in long-lasting Graves disease. With V trimmed by 4 bases and J by 7 bases, 4 bases remained unmatched. The CDR3 totals 14 residues. The germline gives CDR1 MDHEN, CDR2 SYDVKM. Time point specified: newly diagnosed GD, antithyroid drugs for less than 3 months. There was RNA extracted from PBMCs, and the TCR library was made from it. Sequencing libraries for TCR beta were prepared with iRepertoire HTBI primers and Arm-PCR of CDR3 regions. TCRdb called the multiplex PCR reads again in MiXCR, with one record for every CDR3 protein. The sample has about 420,000 distinct CDR3 sequences; about 16% are singletons. This clonotype was observed many times. The same data also went into a second study, on T cells in Graves' hyperthyroidism and ophthalmopathy. That paper notes: Clinical symptoms, serum thyroxine and TRAb, thyroid ultrasound and orbital computed tomography together formed the diagnostic basis. Ophthalmopathy was predicted by the model a median of roughly 6.6 months ahead of onset.

This TCR derives from a young woman with Graves disease. V gene TRBV28 combines with J gene TRBJ1-4, with 9 bases lining up with TRBD1. Material: peripheral blood mononuclear cells (PBMCs), obtained at new diagnosis, from a patient treated with antithyroid drugs. DNA for the CDR3: TGTGCCAGCAGTTCACAGGGGGCCGGTGAAAAACTGTTTTTT. This gives the protein CASSSQGAGEKLFF. Combining the CDR3 with reference TRBV28 and TRBJ1-4 gives the whole variable domain DVKVTQSSRYLVKRTGEKVFLECVQDMDHENMFWYRQDPGLGLRLIYFSYDVKMKEKGDIPEGYSVSREKKERFSLILESASTNQTSMYLCASSSQGAGEKLFFGSGTQLSVL.